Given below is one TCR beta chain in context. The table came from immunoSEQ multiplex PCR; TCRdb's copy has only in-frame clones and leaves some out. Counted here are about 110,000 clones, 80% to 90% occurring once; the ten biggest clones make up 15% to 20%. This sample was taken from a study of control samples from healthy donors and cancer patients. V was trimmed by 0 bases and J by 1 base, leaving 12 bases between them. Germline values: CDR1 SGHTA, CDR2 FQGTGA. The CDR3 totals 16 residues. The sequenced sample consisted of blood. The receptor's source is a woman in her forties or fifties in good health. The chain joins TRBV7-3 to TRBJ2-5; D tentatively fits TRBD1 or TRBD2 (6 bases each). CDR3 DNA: TGTGCCAGCAGCTTAACCGTGGGGGGCGTCCAAGAGACCCAGTACTTC. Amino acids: CASSLTVGGVQETQYF. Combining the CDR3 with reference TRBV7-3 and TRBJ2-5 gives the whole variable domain GAGVSQTPSNKVTEKGKYVELRCDPISGHTALYWYRQSLGQGPEFLIYFQGTGAADDSGLPNDRFFAVRPEGSVSTLKIQRTERGDSAVYLCASSLTVGGVQETQYFGPGTRLLVL.